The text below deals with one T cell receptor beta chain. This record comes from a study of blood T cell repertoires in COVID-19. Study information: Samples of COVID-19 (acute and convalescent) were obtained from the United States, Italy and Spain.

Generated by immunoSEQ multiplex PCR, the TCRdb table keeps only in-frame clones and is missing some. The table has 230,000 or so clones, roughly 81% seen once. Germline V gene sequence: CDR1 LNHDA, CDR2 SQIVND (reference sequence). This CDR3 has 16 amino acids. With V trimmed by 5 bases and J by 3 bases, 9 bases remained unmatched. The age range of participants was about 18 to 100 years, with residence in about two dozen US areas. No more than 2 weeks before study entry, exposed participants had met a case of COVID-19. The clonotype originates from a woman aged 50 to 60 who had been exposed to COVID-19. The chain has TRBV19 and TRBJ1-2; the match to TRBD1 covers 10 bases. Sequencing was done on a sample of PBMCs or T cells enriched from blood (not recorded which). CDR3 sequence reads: CASSAKTGGWDYGYTF. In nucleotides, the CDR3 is TGTGCCAGTAGTGCAAAGACAGGGGGCTGGGACTATGGCTACACCTTC.